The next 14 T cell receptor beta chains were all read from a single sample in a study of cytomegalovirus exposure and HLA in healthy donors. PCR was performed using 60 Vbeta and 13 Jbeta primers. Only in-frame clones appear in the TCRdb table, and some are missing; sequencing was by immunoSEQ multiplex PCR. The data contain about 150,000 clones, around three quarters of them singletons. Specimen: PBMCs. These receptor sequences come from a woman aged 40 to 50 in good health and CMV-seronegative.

The chain's CDR3 is CASSPSGGNEKLFF. The DNA of the CDR3 is TGTGCCAGCTCACCATCCGGGGGGAATGAAAAACTGTTTTTT. The V gene is TRBV18, the J gene TRBJ1-4, with D possibly being TRBD1 (5 bases). V dropped 2 bases and J dropped 5 bases, with 9 bases sitting between them. The length of the CDR3 is 14 residues. Germline V CDR1 and CDR2: KGHSH, LQKENI.

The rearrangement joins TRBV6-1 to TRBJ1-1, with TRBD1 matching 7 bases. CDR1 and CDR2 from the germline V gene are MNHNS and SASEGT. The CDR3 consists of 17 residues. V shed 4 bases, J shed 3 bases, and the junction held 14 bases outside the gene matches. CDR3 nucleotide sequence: TGTGCCAGCAGTGGGGTGGAGGACAGGACTTTGGACACTGAAGCTTTCTTT. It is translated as CASSGVEDRTLDTEAFF.

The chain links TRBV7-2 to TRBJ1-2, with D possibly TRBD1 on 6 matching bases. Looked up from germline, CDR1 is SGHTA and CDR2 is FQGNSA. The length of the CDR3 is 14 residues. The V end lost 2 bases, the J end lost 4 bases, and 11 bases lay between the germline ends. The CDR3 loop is CASSLQGPIYGYTF. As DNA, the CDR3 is TGTGCCAGCAGCTTACAGGGGCCGATCTATGGCTACACCTTC. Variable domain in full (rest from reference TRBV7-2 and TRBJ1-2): GAGVSQSPSNKVTEKGKDVELRCDPISGHTALYWYRQSLGQGLEFLIYFQGNSAPDKSGLPSDRFSAERTGGSVSTLTIQRTQQEDSAVYLCASSLQGPIYGYTFGSGTRLTVV.

CDR3 protein: CASSQVGSGVTDTQYF. The CDR3 region has the DNA TGCGCCAGCAGCCAAGTGGGTAGCGGGGTCACAGATACGCAGTATTTT. The chain combines TRBV4-1 with TRBJ2-3; 8 bases map to TRBD2. CDR1 MGHRA and CDR2 YSYEKL come from the germline V gene. CDR3 length equals 16 residues. V lost 1 base and J lost 2; bases outside the gene matches: 5.

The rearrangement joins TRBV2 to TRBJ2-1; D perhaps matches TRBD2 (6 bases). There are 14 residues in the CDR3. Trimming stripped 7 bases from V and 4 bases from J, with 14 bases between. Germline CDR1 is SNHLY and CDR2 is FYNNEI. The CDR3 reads CASTSGTPYNEQFF. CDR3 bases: TGTGCCAGCACTTCCGGGACTCCTTACAATGAGCAGTTCTTC.

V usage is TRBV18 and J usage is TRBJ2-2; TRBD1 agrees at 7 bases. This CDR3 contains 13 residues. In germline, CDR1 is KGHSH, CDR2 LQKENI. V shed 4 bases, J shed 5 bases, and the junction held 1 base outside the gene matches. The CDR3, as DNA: TGTGCCAGCTCACTACAGGGGACCGGGGAGCTGTTTTTT. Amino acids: CASSLQGTGELFF.

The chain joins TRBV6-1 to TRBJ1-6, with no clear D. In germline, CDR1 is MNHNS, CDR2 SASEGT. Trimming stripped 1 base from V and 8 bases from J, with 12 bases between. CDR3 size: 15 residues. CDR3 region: CASSEELGIHSPLHF. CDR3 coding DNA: TGTGCCAGCAGTGAAGAACTAGGGATCCATTCACCCCTCCACTTT.

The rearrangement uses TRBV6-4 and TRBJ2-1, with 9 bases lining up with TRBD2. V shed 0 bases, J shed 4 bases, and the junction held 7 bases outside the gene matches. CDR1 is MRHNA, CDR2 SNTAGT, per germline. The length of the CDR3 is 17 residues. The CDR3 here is CASSDSSQRGDYNEQFF. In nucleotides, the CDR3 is TGTGCCAGCAGTGACTCATCCCAGCGGGGGGATTACAATGAGCAGTTCTTC.

CDR3 DNA: TGTGCCAGCAGTCCCGGGACTAGAGACACCGGGGAGCTGTTTTTT. Translating gives CASSPGTRDTGELFF. This chain uses TRBV6-1 with TRBJ2-2; the match to TRBD2 covers 8 bases. Germline V gene data show CDR1 as MNHNS and CDR2 as SASEGT. J lost 3 bases, V lost 5 bases, and 5 bases had no gene match. The CDR3 covers 15 residues.

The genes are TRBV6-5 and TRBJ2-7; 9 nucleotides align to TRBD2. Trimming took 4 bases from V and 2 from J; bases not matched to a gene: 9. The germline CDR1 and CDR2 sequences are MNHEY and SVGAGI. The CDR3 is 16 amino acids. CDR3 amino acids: CASSLLAGALPYEQYF. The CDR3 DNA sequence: TGTGCCAGCAGTTTATTAGCGGGGGCCCTCCCCTACGAGCAGTACTTC.

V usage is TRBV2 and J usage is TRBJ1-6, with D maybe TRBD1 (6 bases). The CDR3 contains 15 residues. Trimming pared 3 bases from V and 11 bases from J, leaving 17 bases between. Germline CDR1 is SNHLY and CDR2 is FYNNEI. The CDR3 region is CASSDFRQGSTPLHF. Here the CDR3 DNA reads TGTGCCAGCAGTGATTTTCGGCAGGGGTCGACACCCCTCCACTTT.

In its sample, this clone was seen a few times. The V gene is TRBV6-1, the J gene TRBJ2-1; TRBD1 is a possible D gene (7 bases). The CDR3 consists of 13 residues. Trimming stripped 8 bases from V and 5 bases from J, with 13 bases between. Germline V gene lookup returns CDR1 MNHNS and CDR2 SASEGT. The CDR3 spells CASEEGAHNEQFF. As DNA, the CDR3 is TGTGCCAGCGAGGAGGGGGCCCACAATGAGCAGTTCTTC.

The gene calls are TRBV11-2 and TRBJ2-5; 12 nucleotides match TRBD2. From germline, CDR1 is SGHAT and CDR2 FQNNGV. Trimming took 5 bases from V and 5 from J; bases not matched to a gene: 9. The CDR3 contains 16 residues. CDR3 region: CASSVGTSGWGETQYF. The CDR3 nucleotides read TGTGCCAGCAGCGTTGGGACTAGCGGGTGGGGGGAGACCCAGTACTTC.

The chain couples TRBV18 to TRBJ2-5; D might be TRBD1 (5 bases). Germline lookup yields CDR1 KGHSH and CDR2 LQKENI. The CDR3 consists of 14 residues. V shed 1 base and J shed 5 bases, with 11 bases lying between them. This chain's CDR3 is CASSPLAGLETQYF. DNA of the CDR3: TGTGCCAGCTCACCACTCGCAGGGTTGGAGACCCAGTACTTC.